The clone carrying this T cell receptor beta chain occurred once. This record belongs to a study of control samples from healthy donors and cancer patients. Generated by immunoSEQ multiplex PCR, the TCRdb table keeps only in-frame clones and is missing some. The table shows roughly 120,000 clones, with approximately 94% occurring only once. The CDR3 runs 16 residues. V dropped 0 bases and J dropped 5; count of bases not matched to a gene: 8. Germline CDR1 reads LGHNA; CDR2 reads YSLEER. Sequencing was done on a sample of PBMCs. The V gene is TRBV4-3, the J gene TRBJ2-3, with TRBD2 matching 7 bases. This clonotype was sampled from a man aged 45 to 65 with head and neck cancer. CDR3 nucleotides: TGCGCCAGCAGCCAAGACCCTAGCGGCCTGGGAGATACGCAGTATTTT. It codes for CASSQDPSGLGDTQYF.